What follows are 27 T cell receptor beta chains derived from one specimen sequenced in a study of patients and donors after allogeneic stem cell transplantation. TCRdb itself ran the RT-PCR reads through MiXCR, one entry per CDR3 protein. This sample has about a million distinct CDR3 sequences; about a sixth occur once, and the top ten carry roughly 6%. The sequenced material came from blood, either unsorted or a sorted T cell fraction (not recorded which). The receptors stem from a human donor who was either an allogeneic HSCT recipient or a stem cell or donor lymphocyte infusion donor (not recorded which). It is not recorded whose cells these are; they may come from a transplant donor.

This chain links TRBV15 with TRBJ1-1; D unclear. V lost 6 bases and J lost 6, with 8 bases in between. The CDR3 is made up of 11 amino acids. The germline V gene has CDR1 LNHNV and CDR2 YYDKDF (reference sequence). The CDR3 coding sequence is TGTGCCACCAGACACCGGGCTGAAGCTTTCTTT. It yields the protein CATRHRAEAFF. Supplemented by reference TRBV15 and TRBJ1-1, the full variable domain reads DAMVIQNPRYQVTQFGKPVTLSCSQTLNHNVMYWYQQKSSQAPKLLFHYYDKDFNNEADTPDNFQSRRPNTSFCFLDIRSPGLGDTAMYLCATRHRAEAFFGQGTRLTVV.

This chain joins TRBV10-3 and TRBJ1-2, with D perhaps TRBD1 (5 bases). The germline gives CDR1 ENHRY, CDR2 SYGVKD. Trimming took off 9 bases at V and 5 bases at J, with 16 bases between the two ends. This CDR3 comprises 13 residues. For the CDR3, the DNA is TGTGCCATTAGACAGCACCCGTCGTATGGCTACACCTTC. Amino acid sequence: CAIRQHPSYGYTF.

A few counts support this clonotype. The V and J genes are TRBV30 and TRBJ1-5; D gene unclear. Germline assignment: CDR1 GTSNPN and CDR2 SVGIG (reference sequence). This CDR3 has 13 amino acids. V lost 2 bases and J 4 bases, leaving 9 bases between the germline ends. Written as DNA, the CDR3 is TGTGCCTGGAGTCGAACGGGTAATCAGCCCCAGCATTTT. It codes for CAWSRTGNQPQHF.

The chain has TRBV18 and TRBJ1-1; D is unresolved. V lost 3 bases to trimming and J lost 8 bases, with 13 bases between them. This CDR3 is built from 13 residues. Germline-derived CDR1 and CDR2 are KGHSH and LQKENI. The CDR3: CASSPSEGAEAFF. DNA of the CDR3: TGTGCCAGCTCACCCTCAGAGGGAGCAGAAGCTTTCTTT.

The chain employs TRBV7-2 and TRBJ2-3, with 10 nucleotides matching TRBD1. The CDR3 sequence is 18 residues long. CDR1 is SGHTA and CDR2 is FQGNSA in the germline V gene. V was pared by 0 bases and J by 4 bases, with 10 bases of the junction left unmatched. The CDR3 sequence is CASSLANTGTGVPDTQYF. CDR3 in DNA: TGTGCCAGCAGCTTAGCGAACACCGGGACAGGGGTCCCAGATACGCAGTATTTT.

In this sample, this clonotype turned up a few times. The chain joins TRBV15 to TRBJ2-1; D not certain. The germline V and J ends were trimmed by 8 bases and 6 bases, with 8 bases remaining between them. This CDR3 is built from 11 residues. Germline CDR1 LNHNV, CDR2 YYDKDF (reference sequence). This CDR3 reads CATQQTNEQFF. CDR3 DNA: TGTGCCACCCAGCAGACCAATGAGCAGTTCTTC.

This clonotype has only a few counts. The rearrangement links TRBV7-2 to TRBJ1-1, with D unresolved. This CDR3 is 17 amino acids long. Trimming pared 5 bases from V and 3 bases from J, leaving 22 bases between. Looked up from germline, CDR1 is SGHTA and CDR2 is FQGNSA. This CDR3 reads CASSHSLHGRIDTEAFF. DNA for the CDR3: TGTGCCAGCAGCCATTCCCTACACGGGAGGATCGACACTGAAGCTTTCTTT.

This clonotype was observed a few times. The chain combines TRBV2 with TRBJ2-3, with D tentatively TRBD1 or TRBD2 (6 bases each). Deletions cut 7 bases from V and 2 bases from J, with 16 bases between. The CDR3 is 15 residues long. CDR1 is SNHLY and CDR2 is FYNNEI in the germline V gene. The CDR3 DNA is TGTGCCAGCACTCGATTGGGGGGCTCCACAGATACGCAGTATTTT. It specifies CASTRLGGSTDTQYF.

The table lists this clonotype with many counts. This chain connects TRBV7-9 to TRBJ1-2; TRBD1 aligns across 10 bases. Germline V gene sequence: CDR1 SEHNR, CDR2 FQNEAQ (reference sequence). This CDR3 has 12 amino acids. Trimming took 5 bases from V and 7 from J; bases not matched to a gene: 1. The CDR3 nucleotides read TGTGCCAGCAGCCGGGACAGGGGTGGCTACACCTTC. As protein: CASSRDRGGYTF.

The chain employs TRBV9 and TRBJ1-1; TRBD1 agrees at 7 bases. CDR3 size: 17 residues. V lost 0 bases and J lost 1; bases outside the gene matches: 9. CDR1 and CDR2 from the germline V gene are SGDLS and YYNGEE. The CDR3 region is CASSVGALTGANTEAFF. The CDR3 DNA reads TGTGCCAGCAGCGTAGGGGCCTTAACAGGGGCGAACACTGAAGCTTTCTTT.

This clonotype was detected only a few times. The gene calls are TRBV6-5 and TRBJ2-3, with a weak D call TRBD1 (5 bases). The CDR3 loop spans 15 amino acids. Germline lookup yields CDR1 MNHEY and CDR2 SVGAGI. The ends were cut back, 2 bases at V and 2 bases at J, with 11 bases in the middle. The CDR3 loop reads CASSYGRAPTDTQYF. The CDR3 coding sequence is TGTGCCAGCAGTTACGGCAGGGCTCCCACAGATACGCAGTATTTT.

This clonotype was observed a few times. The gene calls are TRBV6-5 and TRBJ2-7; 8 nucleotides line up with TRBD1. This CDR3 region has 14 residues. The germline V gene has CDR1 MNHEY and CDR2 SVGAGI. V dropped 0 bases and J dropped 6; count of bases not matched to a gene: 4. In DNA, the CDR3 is TGTGCCAGCAGTTACTCGACAGGGGTGGGCGAGCAGTACTTC. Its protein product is CASSYSTGVGEQYF.

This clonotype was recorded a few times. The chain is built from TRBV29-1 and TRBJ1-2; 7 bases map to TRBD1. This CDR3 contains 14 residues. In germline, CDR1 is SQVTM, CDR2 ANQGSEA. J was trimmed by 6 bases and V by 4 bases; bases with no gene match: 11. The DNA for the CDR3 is TGCAGCGTTGCTTCCCGGACCCAGGGGGATGGCTACACCTTC. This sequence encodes CSVASRTQGDGYTF.

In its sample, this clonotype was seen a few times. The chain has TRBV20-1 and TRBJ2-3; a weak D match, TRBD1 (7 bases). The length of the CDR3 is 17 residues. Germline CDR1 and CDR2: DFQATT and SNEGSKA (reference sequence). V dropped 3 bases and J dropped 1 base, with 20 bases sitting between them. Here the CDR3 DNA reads TGCAGTGCTAGCCCCTACAGGGGAGGATTTGGCACAGATACGCAGTATTTT. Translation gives CSASPYRGGFGTDTQYF.

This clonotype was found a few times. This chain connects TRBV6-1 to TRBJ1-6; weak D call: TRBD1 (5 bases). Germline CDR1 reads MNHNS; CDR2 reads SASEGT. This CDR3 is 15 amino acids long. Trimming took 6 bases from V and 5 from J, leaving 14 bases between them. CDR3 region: CASRGGARDNSPLHF. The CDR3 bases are TGTGCCAGCAGGGGCGGGGCACGCGATAATTCACCCCTCCACTTT.

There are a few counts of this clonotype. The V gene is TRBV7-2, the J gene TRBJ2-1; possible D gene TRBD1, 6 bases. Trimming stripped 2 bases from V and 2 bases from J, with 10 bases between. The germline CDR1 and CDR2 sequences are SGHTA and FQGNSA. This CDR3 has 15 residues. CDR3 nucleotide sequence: TGTGCCAGCAGCTTATGGAGGACAGCCTACAATGAGCAGTTCTTC. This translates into CASSLWRTAYNEQFF. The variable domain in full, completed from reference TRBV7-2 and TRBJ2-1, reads GAGVSQSPSNKVTEKGKDVELRCDPISGHTALYWYRQSLGQGLEFLIYFQGNSAPDKSGLPSDRFSAERTGGSVSTLTIQRTQQEDSAVYLCASSLWRTAYNEQFFGPGTRLTVL.

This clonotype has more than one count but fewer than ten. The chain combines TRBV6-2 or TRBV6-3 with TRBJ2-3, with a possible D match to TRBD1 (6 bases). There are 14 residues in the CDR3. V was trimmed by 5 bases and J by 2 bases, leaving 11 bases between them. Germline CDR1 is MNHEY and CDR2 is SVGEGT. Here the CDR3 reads CASSPTGITDTQYF. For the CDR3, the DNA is TGTGCCAGCAGTCCGACAGGAATCACAGATACGCAGTATTTT.

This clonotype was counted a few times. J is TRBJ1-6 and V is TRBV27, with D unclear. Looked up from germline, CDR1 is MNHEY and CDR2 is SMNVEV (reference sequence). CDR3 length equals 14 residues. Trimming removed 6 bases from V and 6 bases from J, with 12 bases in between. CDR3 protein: CASSRPASNSPLHF. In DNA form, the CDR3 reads TGTGCCAGCAGCCGACCGGCTTCTAATTCACCCCTCCACTTT.

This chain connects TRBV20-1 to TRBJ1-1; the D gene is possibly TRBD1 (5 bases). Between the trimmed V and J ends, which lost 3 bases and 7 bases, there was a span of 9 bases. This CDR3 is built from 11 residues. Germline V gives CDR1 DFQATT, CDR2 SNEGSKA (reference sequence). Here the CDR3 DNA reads TGCAGTGCTAGGGGACGGTATGAAGCTTTCTTT. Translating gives CSARGRYEAFF.

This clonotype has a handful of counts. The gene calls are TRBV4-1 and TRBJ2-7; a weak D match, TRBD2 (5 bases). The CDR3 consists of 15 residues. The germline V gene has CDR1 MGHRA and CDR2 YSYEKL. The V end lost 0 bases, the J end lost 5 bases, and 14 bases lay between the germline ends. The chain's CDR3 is CASSQDHLGANEQYF. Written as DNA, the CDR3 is TGCGCCAGCAGCCAAGATCATCTGGGAGCGAACGAGCAGTACTTC.

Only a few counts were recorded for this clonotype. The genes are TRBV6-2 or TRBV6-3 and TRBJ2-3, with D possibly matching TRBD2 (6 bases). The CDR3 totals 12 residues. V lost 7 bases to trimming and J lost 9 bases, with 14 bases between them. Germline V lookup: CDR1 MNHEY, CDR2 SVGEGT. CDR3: CASTPGDLTQYF. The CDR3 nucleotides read TGTGCCAGCACTCCGGGGGATCTCACGCAGTATTTT.

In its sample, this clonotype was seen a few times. The CDR3 nucleotides read TGTGCCAGCAGTCGACAGGGCCCTGGGGCCAACGTCCTGACTTTC. Protein product: CASSRQGPGANVLTF. The chain combines TRBV3-1 with TRBJ2-6; TRBD1 agrees at 7 bases. The CDR3 is made up of 15 amino acids. J lost 2 bases, V lost 6 bases, and 4 bases had no gene match. Looked up from germline, CDR1 is LGHDT and CDR2 is YNNKEL (reference sequence).

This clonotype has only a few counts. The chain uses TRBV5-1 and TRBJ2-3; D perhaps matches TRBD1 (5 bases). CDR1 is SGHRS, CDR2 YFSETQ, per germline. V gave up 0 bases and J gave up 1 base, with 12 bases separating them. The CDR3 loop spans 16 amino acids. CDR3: CASSLDQGRGTDTQYF. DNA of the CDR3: TGCGCCAGCAGCTTGGACCAGGGCAGGGGCACAGATACGCAGTATTTT.

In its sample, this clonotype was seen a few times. CDR3 coding DNA: TGTGCCAGCAGCCCATGGACTAGCGGGGGGGCCACAGATACGCAGTATTTT. It specifies CASSPWTSGGATDTQYF. V is TRBV7-3 and J is TRBJ2-3, with 15 nucleotides matching TRBD2. Germline assignment: CDR1 SGHTA and CDR2 FQGTGA. The CDR3 loop spans 17 amino acids. Germline trimming cut 5 bases from V and 2 bases from J; bases unmatched to any gene: 5. The complete variable domain, with remaining parts taken from reference TRBV7-3 and TRBJ2-3, reads GAGVSQTPSNKVTEKGKYVELRCDPISGHTALYWYRQSLGQGPEFLIYFQGTGAADDSGLPNDRFFAVRPEGSVSTLKIQRTERGDSAVYLCASSPWTSGGATDTQYFGPGTRLTVL.

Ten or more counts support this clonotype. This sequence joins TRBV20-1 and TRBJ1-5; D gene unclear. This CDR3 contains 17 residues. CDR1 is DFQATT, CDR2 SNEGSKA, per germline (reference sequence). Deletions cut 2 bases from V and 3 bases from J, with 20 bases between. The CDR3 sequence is CSARQGRSGSFNQPQHF. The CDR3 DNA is TGCAGTGCTAGACAAGGACGCAGTGGCAGCTTCAATCAGCCCCAGCATTTT.

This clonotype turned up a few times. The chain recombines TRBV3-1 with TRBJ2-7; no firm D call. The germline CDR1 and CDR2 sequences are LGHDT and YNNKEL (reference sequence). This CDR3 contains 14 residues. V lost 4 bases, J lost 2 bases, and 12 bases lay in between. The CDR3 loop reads CASSPQMGAYEQYF. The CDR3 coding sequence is TGTGCCAGCAGCCCTCAAATGGGCGCCTACGAGCAGTACTTC.

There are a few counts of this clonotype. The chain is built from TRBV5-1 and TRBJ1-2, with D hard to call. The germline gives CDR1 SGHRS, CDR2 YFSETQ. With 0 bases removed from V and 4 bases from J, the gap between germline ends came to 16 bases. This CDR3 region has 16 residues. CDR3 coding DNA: TGCGCCAGCAGCTTGGACCCGGAGAAGTACTCCTATGGCTACACCTTC. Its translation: CASSLDPEKYSYGYTF.